This T cell receptor beta chain was identified in a study of blood T cell repertoires in COVID-19. On the study more broadly: Acute-phase and convalescent COVID-19 samples originated in the United States, Italy and Spain.

The CDR3 is made up of 9 amino acids. Per the germline V gene, CDR1 is SGHKS and CDR2 is YYEKEE (reference sequence). Produced via immunoSEQ multiplex PCR; TCRdb's table is partial and in-frame only. The repertoire has about 130,000 clones, roughly 85% of them found once; the top ten carry around 4.5%. The origin of this receptor is a human donor in a cohort sampled during active COVID-19. The sample comprised peripheral blood. The chain links TRBV5-5 to TRBJ1-6; D possibly corresponds to TRBD1 (6 bases). The CDR3 nucleotides read TGTTTTGAGGGGGTCACCCTCCACTTT. It specifies CFEGVTLHF.